One sample yielded the 3 T cell receptor beta chains listed below, sequenced in a study of shared clonotypes between healthy human individuals. The repertoire was sequenced with immunoSEQ multiplex PCR; TCRdb's copy has only in-frame clones and lacks some. This sample has about 820,000 clones, with approximately 92% found just once. The naive CD8 subset, CD45RO-negative cells positively selected for CCR7, excluded terminally differentiated effector memory CD45RA+ cells. Sequencing was performed on naive CD8+ T cells sorted from blood. These receptors were collected from a man under 40 in good health.

The chain combines TRBV5-5 with TRBJ2-7; the match to TRBD1 covers 7 bases. The J segment lost 1 base and the V segment lost 3 bases, leaving 4 bases of the junction unmatched. The germline V gene encodes CDR1 SGHKS and CDR2 YYEKEE (reference sequence). The CDR3 has 14 amino acids. CDR3 DNA: TGTGCCAGCAGCTCAGGGGGATATTCCTACGAGCAGTACTTC. It specifies CASSSGGYSYEQYF.

This chain links TRBV7-9 with TRBJ2-5; 8 nucleotides align to TRBD1. The V segment lost 7 bases and the J segment 2 bases; nucleotides outside the gene matches: 12. Germline CDR1 SEHNR, CDR2 FQNEAQ (reference sequence). The CDR3 extends over 16 amino acids. The chain's CDR3 is CASTLLVQGAQETQYF. CDR3 sequence (DNA): TGTGCCAGCACCCTCTTAGTCCAGGGGGCTCAAGAGACCCAGTACTTC. The complete variable domain, with remaining parts taken from reference TRBV7-9 and TRBJ2-5, reads DTGVSQNPRHKITKRGQNVTFRCDPISEHNRLYWYRQTLGQGPEFLTYFQNEAQLEKSRLLSDRFSAERPKGSFSTLEIQRTEQGDSAMYLCASTLLVQGAQETQYFGPGTRLLVL.

V and J are TRBV7-9 and TRBJ2-2, with D unclear. This CDR3 comprises 13 residues. CDR1 and CDR2 (germline): SEHNR, FQNEAQ (reference sequence). With 5 bases removed from V and 5 bases from J, the gap between germline ends came to 9 bases. Written as DNA, the CDR3 is TGTGCCAGCAGCCCCATTCTAACCGGGGAGCTGTTTTTT. It encodes CASSPILTGELFF.